The 15 T cell receptor beta chains given below trace back to one sample, sequenced in a study of cytomegalovirus exposure and HLA in healthy donors. 60 Vbeta and 13 Jbeta primers were used in PCR. Here immunoSEQ multiplex PCR was the method, and the copy in TCRdb shows in-frame clones only, minus some. The sample records approximately 280,000 clones, 86% being singletons. Input material: PBMCs. All receptors derive from a man in his forties in good health and CMV-seropositive.

This chain links TRBV19 with TRBJ1-2; no clear D. The CDR3 extends over 15 amino acids. Germline V gene data show CDR1 as LNHDA and CDR2 as SQIVND (reference sequence). V was shortened by 4 bases and J by 3 bases, with 15 bases between the two germline ends. CDR3 bases: TGTGCCAGTAGTAGAGGCTCCGGTACCGACTATGGCTACACCTTC. Protein product: CASSRGSGTDYGYTF.

There are a few counts of this clone. The J gene is TRBJ2-7, the V gene TRBV4-1; TRBD2 agrees at 13 bases. Trimming cost V 0 bases and J 5 bases; bases outside gene matches: 7. CDR1 MGHRA and CDR2 YSYEKL come from the germline V gene. The CDR3 consists of 17 residues. The chain's CDR3 is CASSQENTGTSGDEQYF. The CDR3 DNA follows: TGCGCCAGCAGCCAAGAGAACACCGGGACTAGCGGGGACGAGCAGTACTTC.

On this clone: Other DNA sequences of this sample code for an identical CDR3. The chain links TRBV18 to TRBJ2-7, with 11 positions matching TRBD2. Trimming at V came to 0 bases and at J to 4 bases, leaving 5 bases not matched to a gene. The germline gives CDR1 KGHSH, CDR2 LQKENI. There are 16 residues in the CDR3. This CDR3 reads CASSPPGSGRAYEQYF. In DNA form, the CDR3 reads TGTGCCAGCTCACCACCAGGTAGCGGGAGGGCTTACGAGCAGTACTTC.

This clone showed up just once. The chain couples TRBV28 to TRBJ1-1, with 8 bases that match TRBD1. The germline V gene has CDR1 MDHEN and CDR2 SYDVKM. V lost 3 bases, J lost 0 bases, and 6 bases stayed unmatched. The CDR3 runs 16 residues. The CDR3 DNA sequence: TGTGCCAGCAGTTTGAGGACAGGGCTTTTGAACACTGAAGCTTTCTTT. This codes for CASSLRTGLLNTEAFF.

This clone occurred once. The rearrangement uses TRBV7-8 and TRBJ2-1, with 14 bases matching TRBD2. J gave up 9 bases and V 5 bases, and 6 bases lay outside the gene matches. The CDR3 sequence is 15 residues long. Germline assignment: CDR1 SGHVS and CDR2 FQNEAQ. CDR3 DNA: TGTGCCAGCAGCCTGGGACTAGCGGGAGCCCCTGAGCAGTTCTTC. This gives the protein CASSLGLAGAPEQFF.

The chain combines TRBV10-3 with TRBJ2-1, with a tentative D call TRBD2 (6 bases). The germline CDR1 and CDR2 sequences are ENHRY and SYGVKD. The CDR3 extends over 19 amino acids. Trimming took 2 bases from V and 4 from J, leaving 24 bases between them. The CDR3: CAISEMAGKQYVQYNEQFF. As DNA, the CDR3 is TGTGCCATCAGTGAGATGGCGGGGAAGCAGTATGTCCAATACAATGAGCAGTTCTTC.

The chain employs TRBV29-1 and TRBJ2-5; perhaps TRBD1 as D (5 bases). The CDR3 consists of 13 residues. Trimming stripped 3 bases from V and 3 bases from J, with 11 bases between. From germline, CDR1 is SQVTM and CDR2 ANQGSEA. The CDR3 DNA follows: TGCAGCGTTGAGGGCAGGGTAGAAGAGACCCAGTACTTC. Its translation: CSVEGRVEETQYF.

This clone was detected once. The J gene is TRBJ2-5, the V gene TRBV29-1; TRBD1 agrees at 10 bases. Near its end, the DNA agrees better with TRBJ2-7, so the J call may be wrong. This CDR3 spans 14 amino acids. CDR1 is SQVTM, CDR2 ANQGSEA, per germline. The CDR3 sequence: CSVVKGTGAHEQYF. The CDR3, as DNA: TGCAGCGTTGTAAAGGGGACAGGGGCCCACGAGCAGTACTTC.

This CDR3 reads CASSLAAGGPQETQYF. DNA of the CDR3: TGCGCCAGCAGCTTGGCAGCGGGAGGGCCCCAAGAGACCCAGTACTTC. V and J are TRBV5-1 and TRBJ2-5; 10 nucleotides agree with TRBD2. V lost 0 bases to trimming and J lost 1 base; unmatched junction nucleotides: 3. From germline, CDR1 is SGHRS and CDR2 YFSETQ. The CDR3 runs 16 residues.

The chain combines TRBV2 with TRBJ1-3, with D possibly TRBD1 on 5 matching bases. The CDR3 consists of 20 residues. Germline V gives CDR1 SNHLY, CDR2 FYNNEI. V lost 2 bases and J 4 bases, leaving 27 bases between the germline ends. CDR3: CASSETTPRGLSGVGNTIYF. CDR3 nucleotide sequence: TGTGCCAGCAGTGAAACTACACCCCGGGGACTTAGCGGTGTAGGAAACACCATATATTTT.

J is TRBJ2-1 and V is TRBV5-6; 7 bases fit TRBD2. The CDR3 has 15 residues. J gave up 2 bases and V 2 bases, and 4 bases lay outside the gene matches. Per the germline V gene, CDR1 is SGHDT and CDR2 is YYEEEE. CDR3 residues: CASSFWLAAYNEQFF. As DNA, the CDR3 is TGTGCCAGCAGCTTTTGGCTAGCGGCCTACAATGAGCAGTTCTTC. Variable domain in full (rest from reference TRBV5-6 and TRBJ2-1): DAGVTQSPTHLIKTRGQQVTLRCSPKSGHDTVSWYQQALGQGPQFIFQYYEEEERQRGNFPDRFSGHQFPNYSSELNVNALLLGDSALYLCASSFWLAAYNEQFFGPGTRLTVL.

V usage is TRBV30 and J usage is TRBJ2-1, with D unclear. V lost 0 bases, J lost 10 bases, and 7 bases lay in between. From germline, CDR1 is GTSNPN and CDR2 SVGIG (reference sequence). The CDR3 contains 11 residues. The CDR3 region is CAWSVSLEQFF. CDR3 DNA: TGTGCCTGGAGTGTTTCGTTAGAGCAGTTCTTC.

The rearrangement uses TRBV5-1 and TRBJ2-3; D is ambiguous. CDR3 length: 12 residues. Germline V gives CDR1 SGHRS, CDR2 YFSETQ. Trimming took off 3 bases at V and 6 bases at J, with 8 bases between the two ends. The CDR3 bases are TGCGCCAGCAGCTATGACGGGGATACGCAGTATTTT. It specifies CASSYDGDTQYF.

The V call is TRBV21-1, the J call TRBJ2-7; the table names TRBD1, a call not compared with the DNA. TRBV21-1 constitutes a pseudogene. This CDR3 has 16 residues. The CDR3 sequence: CASSKARTGVGHEQYF. CDR3 coding DNA: TGTGCCAGCAGCAAAGCTCGGACAGGGGTAGGCCACGAGCAGTACTTC.

This clone occurred once. The chain couples TRBV5-8 to TRBJ2-6, with 8 bases aligning to TRBD1. The CDR3 is made up of 17 amino acids. Germline CDR1 and CDR2: SGHTS and YDEGEE. The junction had 8 bases not matched to a gene; V was cut back by 2 bases and J by 4 bases. CDR3 sequence: CASSLPQGAPGANVLTF. CDR3 DNA sequence: TGTGCCAGCAGCTTACCCCAGGGGGCGCCAGGGGCCAACGTCCTGACTTTC.